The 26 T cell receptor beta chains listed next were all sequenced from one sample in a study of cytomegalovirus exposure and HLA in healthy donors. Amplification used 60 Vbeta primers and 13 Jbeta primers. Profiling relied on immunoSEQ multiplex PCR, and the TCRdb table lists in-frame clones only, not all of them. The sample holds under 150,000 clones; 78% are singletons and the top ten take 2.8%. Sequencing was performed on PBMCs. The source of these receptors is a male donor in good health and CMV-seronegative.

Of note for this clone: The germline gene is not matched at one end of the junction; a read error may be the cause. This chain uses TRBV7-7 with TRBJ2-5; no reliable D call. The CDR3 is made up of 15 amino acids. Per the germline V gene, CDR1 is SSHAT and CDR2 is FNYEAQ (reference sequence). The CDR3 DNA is TGTGCTAGCAGCTTAGCTAACCTCCCAGAAGAGACCCAGTACTTC. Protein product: CASSLANLPEETQYF.

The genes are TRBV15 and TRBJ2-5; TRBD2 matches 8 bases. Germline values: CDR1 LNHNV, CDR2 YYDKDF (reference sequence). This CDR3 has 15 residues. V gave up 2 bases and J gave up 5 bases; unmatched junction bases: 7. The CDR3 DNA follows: TGTGCCACCAGCAGAACCGGGACTAGAGAGGAGACCCAGTACTTC. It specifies CATSRTGTREETQYF.

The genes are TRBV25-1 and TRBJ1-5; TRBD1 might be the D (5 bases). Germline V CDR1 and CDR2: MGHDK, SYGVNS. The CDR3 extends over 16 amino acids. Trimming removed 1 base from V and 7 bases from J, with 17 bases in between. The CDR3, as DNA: TGTGCCAGCAGTGAATCGGGTGGTTCAGGGAACCAGCCCCAGCATTTT. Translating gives CASSESGGSGNQPQHF.

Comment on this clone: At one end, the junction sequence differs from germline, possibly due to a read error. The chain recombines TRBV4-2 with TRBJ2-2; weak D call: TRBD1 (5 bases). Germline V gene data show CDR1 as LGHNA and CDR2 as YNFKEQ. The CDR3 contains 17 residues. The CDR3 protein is CASRQDRAGMYTGELFF. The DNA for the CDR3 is TGTGCCAGCCGCCAAGATAGGGCAGGGATGTACACCGGGGAGCTGTTTTTT.

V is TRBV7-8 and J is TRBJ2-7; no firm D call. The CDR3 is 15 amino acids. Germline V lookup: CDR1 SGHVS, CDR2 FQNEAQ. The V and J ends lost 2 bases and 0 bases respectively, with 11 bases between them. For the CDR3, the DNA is TGTGCCAGCAGCTTATCGCAGATTTACTCCTACGAGCAGTACTTC. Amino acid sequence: CASSLSQIYSYEQYF.

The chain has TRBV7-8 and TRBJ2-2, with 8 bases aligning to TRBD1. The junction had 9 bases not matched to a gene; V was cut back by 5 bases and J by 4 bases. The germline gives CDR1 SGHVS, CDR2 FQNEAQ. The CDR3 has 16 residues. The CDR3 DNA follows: TGTGCCAGCAGCCCCCCAGGGGGCGCGGGCACCGGGGAGCTGTTTTTT. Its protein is CASSPPGGAGTGELFF. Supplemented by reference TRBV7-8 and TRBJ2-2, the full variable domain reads GAGVSQSPRYKVAKRGQDVALRCDPISGHVSLFWYQQALGQGPEFLTYFQNEAQLDKSGLPSDRFFAERPEGSVSTLKIQRTQQEDSAVYLCASSPPGGAGTGELFFGEGSRLTVL.

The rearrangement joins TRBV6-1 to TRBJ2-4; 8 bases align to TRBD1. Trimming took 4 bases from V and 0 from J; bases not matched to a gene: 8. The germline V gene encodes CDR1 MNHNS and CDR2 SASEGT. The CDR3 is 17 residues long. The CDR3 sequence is CASSARQGLGAKNIQYF. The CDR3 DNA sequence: TGTGCCAGCAGTGCCCGACAGGGGTTAGGAGCCAAAAACATTCAGTACTTC.

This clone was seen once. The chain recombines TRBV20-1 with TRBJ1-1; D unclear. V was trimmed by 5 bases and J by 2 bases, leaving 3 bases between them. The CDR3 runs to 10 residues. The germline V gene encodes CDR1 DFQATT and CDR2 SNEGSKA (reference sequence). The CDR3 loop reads CSASNTEAFF. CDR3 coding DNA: TGCAGTGCTTCAAACACTGAAGCTTTCTTT.

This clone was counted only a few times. CDR3 in amino acids: CASTKTSESARAQETQYF. The CDR3 nucleotides are TGTGCCAGCACCAAGACTAGCGAGTCCGCGAGGGCTCAGGAGACCCAGTACTTC. The V and J genes are TRBV9 and TRBJ2-5, with 8 bases aligning to TRBD2. CDR1 is SGDLS and CDR2 is YYNGEE in the germline V gene. With V trimmed by 6 bases and J by 5 bases, 21 bases remained unmatched. The CDR3 contains 18 residues.

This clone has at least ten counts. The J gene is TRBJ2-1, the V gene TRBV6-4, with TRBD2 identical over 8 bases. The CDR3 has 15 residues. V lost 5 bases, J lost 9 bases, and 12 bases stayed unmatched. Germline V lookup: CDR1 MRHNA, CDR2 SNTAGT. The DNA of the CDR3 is TGTGCCAGCAGTCCGTCGAGCGGGAGCTCTGGTGAGCAGTTCTTC. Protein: CASSPSSGSSGEQFF.

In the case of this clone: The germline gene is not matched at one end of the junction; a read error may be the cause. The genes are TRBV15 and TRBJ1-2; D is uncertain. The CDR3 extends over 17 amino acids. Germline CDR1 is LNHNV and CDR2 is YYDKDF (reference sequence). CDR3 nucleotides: TGTGCCACCCGCAGAGCCCAGGAGGAATTTACCTACTATGGCTACACCTTC. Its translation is CATRRAQEEFTYYGYTF.

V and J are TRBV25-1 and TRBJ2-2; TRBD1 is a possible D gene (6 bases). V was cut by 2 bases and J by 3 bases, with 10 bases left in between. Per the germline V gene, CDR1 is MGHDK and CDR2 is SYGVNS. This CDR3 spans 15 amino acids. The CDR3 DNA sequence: TGTGCCAGCAGTGAAGGCAGGGGTTACACCGGGGAGCTGTTTTTT. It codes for CASSEGRGYTGELFF.

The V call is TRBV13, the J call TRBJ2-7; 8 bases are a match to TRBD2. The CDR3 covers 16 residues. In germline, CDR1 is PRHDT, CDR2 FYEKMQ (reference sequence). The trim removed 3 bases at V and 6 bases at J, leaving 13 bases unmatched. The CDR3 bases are TGTGCCAGCAGCTTGCATGGGGGGATGGCGGGAGGCGAGCAGTACTTC. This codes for CASSLHGGMAGGEQYF.

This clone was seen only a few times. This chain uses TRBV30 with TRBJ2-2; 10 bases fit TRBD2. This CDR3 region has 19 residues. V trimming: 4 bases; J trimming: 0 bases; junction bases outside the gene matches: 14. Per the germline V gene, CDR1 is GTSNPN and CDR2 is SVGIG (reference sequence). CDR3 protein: CAWIKPGWLAGANTGELFF. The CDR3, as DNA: TGTGCCTGGATAAAGCCGGGGTGGCTAGCGGGAGCGAACACCGGGGAGCTGTTTTTT.

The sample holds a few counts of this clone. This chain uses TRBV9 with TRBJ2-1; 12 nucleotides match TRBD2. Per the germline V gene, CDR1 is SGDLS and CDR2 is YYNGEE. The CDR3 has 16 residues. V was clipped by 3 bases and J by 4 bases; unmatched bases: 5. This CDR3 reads CASSGSGTSGYNEQFF. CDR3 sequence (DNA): TGTGCCAGCAGCGGGAGTGGGACTAGCGGGTACAATGAGCAGTTCTTC.

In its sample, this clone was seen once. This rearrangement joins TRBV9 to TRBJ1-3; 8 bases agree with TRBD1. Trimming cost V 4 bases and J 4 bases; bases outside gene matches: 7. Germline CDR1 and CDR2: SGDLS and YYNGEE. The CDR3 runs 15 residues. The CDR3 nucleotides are TGTGCCAGCAGCTCAACCAGACAGGGGGGAAACACCATATATTTT. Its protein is CASSSTRQGGNTIYF.

The CDR3 region has the DNA TGTGCCAGCATCCTCAGGCACAGGGAAGAGACCCAGTACTTC. This encodes CASILRHREETQYF. The rearrangement links TRBV5-8 to TRBJ2-5, with D possibly TRBD1 on 6 matching bases. CDR1 is SGHTS and CDR2 is YDEGEE in the germline V gene. Trimming stripped 6 bases from V and 3 bases from J, with 15 bases between. There are 14 residues in the CDR3.

The CDR3 DNA is TGCGCCAGCAGCCCGGGTCCGCGGGAGGAGGCTTTCTTT. Translation gives CASSPGPREEAFF. The genes are TRBV5-1 and TRBJ1-1; D is undetermined. CDR1 is SGHRS and CDR2 is YFSETQ in the germline V gene. Trimming shortened V by 4 bases and J by 11 bases, and 18 bases separated the two germline ends. The CDR3 runs 13 residues.

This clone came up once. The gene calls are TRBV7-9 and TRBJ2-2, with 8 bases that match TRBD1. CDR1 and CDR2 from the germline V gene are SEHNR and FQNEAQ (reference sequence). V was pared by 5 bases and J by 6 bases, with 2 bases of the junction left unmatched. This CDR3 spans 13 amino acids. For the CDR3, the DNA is TGTGCCAGCAGCCCGACAGGGGCCGGGGAGCTGTTTTTT. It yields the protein CASSPTGAGELFF.

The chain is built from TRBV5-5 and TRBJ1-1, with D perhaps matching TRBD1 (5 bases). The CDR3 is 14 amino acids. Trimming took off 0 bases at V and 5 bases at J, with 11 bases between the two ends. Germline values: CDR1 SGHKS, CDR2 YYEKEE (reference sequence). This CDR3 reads CASSLATKGTEAFF. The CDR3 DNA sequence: TGTGCCAGCAGCTTGGCCACCAAGGGGACTGAAGCTTTCTTT.

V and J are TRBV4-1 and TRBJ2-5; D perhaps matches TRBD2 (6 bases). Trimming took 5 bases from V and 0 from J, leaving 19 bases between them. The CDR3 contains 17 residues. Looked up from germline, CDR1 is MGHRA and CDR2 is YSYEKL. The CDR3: CASSGGDVGPYQETQYF. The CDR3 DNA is TGCGCCAGCAGCGGAGGGGACGTGGGGCCCTACCAAGAGACCCAGTACTTC.

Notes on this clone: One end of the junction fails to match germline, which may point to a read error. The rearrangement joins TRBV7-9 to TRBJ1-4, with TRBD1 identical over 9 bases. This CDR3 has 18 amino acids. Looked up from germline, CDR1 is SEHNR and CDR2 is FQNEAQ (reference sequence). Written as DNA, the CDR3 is TGTTCCAGCAGCCACAGACAGGGGGAGGGCAACGCCAATGAAAAACTGTTTTTT. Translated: CSSSHRQGEGNANEKLFF.

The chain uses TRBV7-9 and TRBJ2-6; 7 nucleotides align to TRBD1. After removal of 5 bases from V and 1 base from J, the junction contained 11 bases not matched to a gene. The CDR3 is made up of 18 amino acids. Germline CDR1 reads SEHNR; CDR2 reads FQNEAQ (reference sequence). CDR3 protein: CASSPQAQGVSGANVLTF. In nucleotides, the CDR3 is TGTGCCAGCAGCCCCCAAGCCCAGGGGGTTTCTGGGGCCAACGTCCTGACTTTC.

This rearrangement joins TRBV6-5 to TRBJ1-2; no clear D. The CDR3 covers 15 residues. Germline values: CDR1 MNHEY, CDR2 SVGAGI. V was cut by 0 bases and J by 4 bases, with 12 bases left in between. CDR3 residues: CASSYSRAAGYGYTF. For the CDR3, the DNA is TGTGCCAGCAGTTACTCAAGGGCCGCGGGCTATGGCTACACCTTC.

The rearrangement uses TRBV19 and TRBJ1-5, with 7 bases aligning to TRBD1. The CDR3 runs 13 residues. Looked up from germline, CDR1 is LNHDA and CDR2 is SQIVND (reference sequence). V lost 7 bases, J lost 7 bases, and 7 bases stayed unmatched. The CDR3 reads CASNINRGQPQHF. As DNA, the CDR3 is TGTGCCAGTAATATTAACAGGGGCCAGCCCCAGCATTTT. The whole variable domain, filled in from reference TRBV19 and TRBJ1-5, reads DGGITQSPKYLFRKEGQNVTLSCEQNLNHDAMYWYRQDPGQGLRLIYYSQIVNDFQKGDIAEGYSVSREKKESFPLTVTSAQKNPTAFYLCASNINRGQPQHFGDGTRLSIL.

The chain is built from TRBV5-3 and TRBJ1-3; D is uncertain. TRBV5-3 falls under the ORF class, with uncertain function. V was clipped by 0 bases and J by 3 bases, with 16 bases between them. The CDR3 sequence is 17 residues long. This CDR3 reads CARSLVATSTGGNTIYF. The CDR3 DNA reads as TGTGCCAGAAGCTTGGTCGCGACTTCAACGGGTGGAAACACCATATATTTT.